The clone carrying this TCR beta chain was seen only a few times. Expressed TCRB transcripts were sequenced, since all the RNA that had been isolated was reverse transcribed. Measured with immunoSEQ multiplex PCR; TCRdb has only the in-frame clones, and not every one. The sample shows some 900,000 clones, roughly 16% of them seen only once. This specimen comes from a study of beta chain features in type 1 diabetes. At the level of the study: The samples had approximately 110 million sorted cells examined in all.

Unmatched junction bases numbered 8, after V lost 3 bases and J lost 4 bases. Per the germline V gene, CDR1 is SGHRS and CDR2 is YFSETQ. The CDR3 has 15 amino acids. Input material: naive CD4+ T cells from blood. The receptor comes from a woman aged 18-29 years in good health. V and J are TRBV5-1 and TRBJ2-3, with TRBD1 matching 7 bases. CDR3 bases: TGCGCCAGCAGCTCGCCGGGACAGACTGCAGATACGCAGTATTTT. Amino acids: CASSSPGQTADTQYF.